These 3 T cell receptor beta chains were all obtained from the same sample, sequenced in a study of PD-1 blockade in classical Hodgkin lymphoma. This table comes from immunoSEQ multiplex PCR, and its TCRdb copy is limited to in-frame clones, with some not included. Among about 12,000 clones listed, 92% were seen once. Each patient's relapse followed autologous stem cell transplantation, and brentuximab vedotin exposure varied. The specimen was peripheral blood mononuclear cells (PBMCs), collected at baseline. Receptors were obtained from a human donor with classical Hodgkin lymphoma.

The rearrangement links TRBV7-2 to TRBJ2-7; possibly TRBD1 for D (6 bases). The ends were cut back, 5 bases at V and 0 bases at J, with 11 bases in the middle. The V gene's germline CDR1 is SGHTA and CDR2 FQGNSA. The CDR3 totals 14 residues. In nucleotides, the CDR3 is TGTGCCAGCAGCCTTGCCAGGGGCTCCTACGAGCAGTACTTC. Amino acid sequence: CASSLARGSYEQYF.

The genes are TRBV10-1 and TRBJ2-1; 8 bases map to TRBD2. The CDR3 runs to 14 residues. The junction had 8 bases not matched to a gene; V was cut back by 5 bases and J by 8 bases. The germline CDR1 and CDR2 sequences are WNHNN and SYGVQD (reference sequence). CDR3 residues: CASSSSGGPYEQFF. The CDR3 DNA reads as TGCGCCAGCAGTTCAAGCGGGGGTCCCTATGAGCAGTTCTTC.

This clone was recorded once. The chain has TRBV19 and TRBJ1-3; D may be TRBD1 (6 bases). This CDR3 region has 14 residues. V lost 5 bases and J lost 1, with 9 bases in between. From germline, CDR1 is LNHDA and CDR2 SQIVND (reference sequence). CDR3: CASSAQGSGNTIYF. The CDR3 DNA reads TGTGCCAGTAGTGCACAGGGATCTGGAAACACCATATATTTT.